This T cell receptor (beta chain) was recorded in a study of blood T cells in healthy people across ages. Study background: In model experiments, template switching was able to capture about one barcoded beta molecule for every two T cells that were present. Study outcomes and limitations: Total diversity from one million sequenced T cells was likely underestimated.

Unmatched junction bases numbered 6, after V lost 2 bases and J lost 8 bases. CDR1 and CDR2 from the germline V gene are SGHRS and YFSETQ. The CDR3 covers 13 residues. Next came a second PCR, run for about 7 to 11 cycles, which used a sample-barcoded 5' primer along with a J-beta primer mix. TCRdb used MiXCR to reprocess the 5' RACE reads, holding one entry per CDR3 protein. The sample contains about 1.6 million distinct CDR3 sequences, about 35% of which appear only once. In the case of this clonotype: Its antigen is not known.

Donors ranged from about 6 to 90 years old and were healthy Caucasians in Russia. No fewer than 5.5 micrograms of total RNA were isolated from every sample. This TCR was sampled from a woman in her 30s in good health. This chain connects TRBV5-1 to TRBJ1-2; TRBD1 aligns across 7 bases. The sequenced sample was blood. For the CDR3, the DNA is TGCGCCAGCAGCTTCGACAGGGAATACGGCTACACCTTC. It codes for CASSFDREYGYTF. Using reference TRBV5-1 and TRBJ1-2 for the parts outside the CDR3, the full variable domain is KAGVTQTPRYLIKTRGQQVTLSCSPISGHRSVSWYQQTPGQGLQFLFEYFSETQRNKGNFPGRFSGRQFSNSRSEMNVSTLELGDSALYLCASSFDREYGYTFGSGTRLTVV.